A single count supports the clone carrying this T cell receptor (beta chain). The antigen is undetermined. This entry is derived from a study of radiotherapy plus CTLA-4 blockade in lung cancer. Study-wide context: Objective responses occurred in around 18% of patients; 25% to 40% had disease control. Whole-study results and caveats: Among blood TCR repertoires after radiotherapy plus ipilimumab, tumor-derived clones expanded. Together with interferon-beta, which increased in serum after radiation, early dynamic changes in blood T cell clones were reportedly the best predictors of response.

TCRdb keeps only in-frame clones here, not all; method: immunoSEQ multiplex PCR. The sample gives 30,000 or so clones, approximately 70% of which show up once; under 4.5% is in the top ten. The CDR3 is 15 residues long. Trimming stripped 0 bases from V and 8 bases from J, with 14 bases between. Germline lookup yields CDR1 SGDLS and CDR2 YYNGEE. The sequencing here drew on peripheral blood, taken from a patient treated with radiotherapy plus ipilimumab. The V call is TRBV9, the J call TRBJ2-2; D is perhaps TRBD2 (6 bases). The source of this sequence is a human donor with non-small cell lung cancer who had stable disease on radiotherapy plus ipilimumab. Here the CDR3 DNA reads TGTGCCAGCAGCGTAGCTTCGACGGAGGGAGGGGAGCTGTTTTTT. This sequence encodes CASSVASTEGGELFF.